The 32 T cell receptor beta chains given below trace back to one sample, sequenced in a study of T-cell memory formation after mild COVID-19. Each CDR3 protein gets one entry after TCRdb re-called the 5' RACE reads with MiXCR. The repertoire includes approximately 580,000 distinct CDR3 sequences, about a fifth of them detected once, and 12% sits in the top ten. Sequenced material: PBMCs or a T cell subset sorted from them (not recorded which). The source is an adult woman who had mild COVID-19 (a few samples of this study predate the infection). Cell type and time point are not known.

The J gene is TRBJ2-6, the V gene TRBV6-2 or TRBV6-3, with unresolved D. The V end lost 7 bases, the J end lost 0 bases, and 13 bases lay between the germline ends. This CDR3 spans 16 amino acids. Germline loops: CDR1 MNHEY, CDR2 SVGEGT. The CDR3 loop reads CASTDARSSGANVLTF. The CDR3, as DNA: TGTGCCAGCACCGACGCACGGAGCTCTGGGGCCAACGTCCTGACTTTC.

V gene TRBV24-1 combines with J gene TRBJ1-1; 9 nucleotides align to TRBD1. Germline CDR1 is KGHDR and CDR2 is SFDVKD. Germline trimming cut 4 bases from V and 2 bases from J; bases unmatched to any gene: 7. This CDR3 comprises 16 residues. The CDR3 nucleotides read TGTGCCACCAGTGACACACAGGGGGCAATAAACACTGAAGCTTTCTTT. Translating gives CATSDTQGAINTEAFF.

A few counts support this clonotype. The rearrangement joins TRBV15 to TRBJ2-7; D tentatively reads TRBD1 or TRBD2 (5 bases each). Trimming pared 4 bases from V and 5 bases from J, leaving 12 bases between. The CDR3 contains 13 residues. CDR1 and CDR2 (germline): LNHNV, YYDKDF (reference sequence). CDR3 sequence reads: CATSTGTDDEQYF. Written as DNA, the CDR3 is TGTGCCACCAGCACCGGGACGGATGACGAGCAGTACTTC.

There are a few counts of this clonotype. The CDR3 bases are TGCGCCAGCAGCGGTCCTACTCGGGGGGGTAACTCTGATGAGCAGTTCTTC. Translating it yields CASSGPTRGGNSDEQFF. The chain is built from TRBV5-1 and TRBJ2-1; 8 bases are a match to TRBD2. J was trimmed by 8 bases and V by 4 bases; bases with no gene match: 17. Germline V gene data show CDR1 as SGHRS and CDR2 as YFSETQ. This CDR3 has 17 residues.

This clonotype was observed at least ten times. The rearrangement uses TRBV5-1 and TRBJ2-1; weak D call: TRBD1 (6 bases). The CDR3 spans 14 residues. V dropped 3 bases and J dropped 5 bases, with 12 bases sitting between them. Looked up from germline, CDR1 is SGHRS and CDR2 is YFSETQ. The DNA for the CDR3 is TGCGCCAGCAGCTACCGGACAGAAAACAATGAGCAGTTCTTC. This gives the protein CASSYRTENNEQFF.

This chain connects TRBV24-1 to TRBJ1-1; D perhaps matches TRBD1 (6 bases). The CDR3 covers 13 residues. With 9 bases removed from V and 3 bases from J, the gap between germline ends came to 13 bases. Germline loops: CDR1 KGHDR, CDR2 SFDVKD. Here the CDR3 DNA reads TGTGCCACCGAAGACAGGTTCTACACTGAAGCTTTCTTT. It translates to CATEDRFYTEAFF.

The CDR3 DNA sequence: TGCAGCGCTGGGGTCGAGCGGGATTACAATGAGCAGTTCTTC. Amino acid sequence: CSAGVERDYNEQFF. The chain recombines TRBV29-1 with TRBJ2-1; TRBD2 matches at 7 bases. The germline CDR1 and CDR2 sequences are SQVTM and ANQGSEA. Trimming took 7 bases from V and 4 from J; bases not matched to a gene: 10. The CDR3 runs 14 residues.

For the CDR3, the DNA is TGTGCCAGCAGCCTCAAACTAACAGGGGACCCCCCCTACGAGCAGTACTTC. The encoded protein is CASSLKLTGDPPYEQYF. The rearrangement links TRBV2 to TRBJ2-7, with 7 bases identical to TRBD1. CDR3 size: 17 residues. With 6 bases clipped from V and 2 bases from J, the junction kept 16 bases outside the gene matches. Per the germline V gene, CDR1 is SNHLY and CDR2 is FYNNEI.

This chain connects TRBV6-5 to TRBJ2-1, with 11 bases aligning to TRBD1. Germline V gene sequence: CDR1 MNHEY, CDR2 SVGAGI. There are 15 residues in the CDR3. V lost 5 bases, J lost 5 bases, and 5 bases stayed unmatched. The CDR3 nucleotides read TGTGCCAGCAGTCCGGACAGGGGGCATCACAATGAGCAGTTCTTC. Amino acid sequence: CASSPDRGHHNEQFF.

On this clonotype itself: Germline and junction disagree at one end, which may indicate a read error. The V call is TRBV12-3 or TRBV12-4, the J call TRBJ2-1; 11 nucleotides align to TRBD2. This CDR3 region has 15 residues. The CDR3 loop reads CASSVAGGGYNEQFF. CDR3 nucleotides: TGTGCCAGCAGTGTAGCGGGAGGGGGGTACAATGAGCAGTTCTTC.

V gene TRBV15 combines with J gene TRBJ1-2; D may be TRBD1 (6 bases). The CDR3 is made up of 15 amino acids. CDR1 and CDR2 (germline): LNHNV, YYDKDF (reference sequence). V was clipped by 1 base and J by 7 bases, with 16 bases between them. The CDR3, as DNA: TGTGCCACCAGCAGAGTGTTGCAGGGGTCGGTTGGCTACACCTTC. Protein: CATSRVLQGSVGYTF.

Concerning this clonotype itself: One end of the junction does not line up with germline, which may come from a read error. The V call is TRBV9, the J call TRBJ2-2; possible D gene TRBD2, 7 bases. This CDR3 has 14 residues. Germline V lookup: CDR1 SGDLS, CDR2 YYNGEE. This CDR3 reads CASSVVGGSGDLFF. The CDR3 DNA sequence: TGTGCCAGCAGCGTAGTCGGGGGCAGCGGGGATCTGTTTTTT. Filled out from reference TRBV9 and TRBJ2-2, the complete variable domain reads DSGVTQTPKHLITATGQRVTLRCSPRSGDLSVYWYQQSLDQGLQFLIQYYNGEERAKGNILERFSAQQFPDLHSELNLSSLELGDSALYFCASSVVGGSGDLFFGEGSRLTVL.

V gene TRBV12-3 or TRBV12-4 combines with J gene TRBJ2-7; possibly TRBD1 for D (6 bases). Trimming stripped 3 bases from V and 7 bases from J, with 10 bases between. This CDR3 is built from 12 residues. The CDR3 bases are TGTGCCAGCAGTTTCGCAGGGGCTGAGCAGTACTTC. The encoded protein is CASSFAGAEQYF.

The CDR3 here is CASSIRPGETQYF. CDR3 DNA sequence: TGTGCCAGTAGTATTCGGCCAGGGGAGACCCAGTACTTC. The chain links TRBV19 to TRBJ2-5; possibly TRBD1 for D (5 bases). The CDR3 extends over 13 amino acids. Germline V gene sequence: CDR1 LNHDA, CDR2 SQIVND (reference sequence). The ends were cut back, 3 bases at V and 5 bases at J, with 10 bases in the middle.

The chain combines TRBV12-3 or TRBV12-4 with TRBJ2-5; 11 nucleotides line up with TRBD2. This CDR3 is 17 amino acids long. V lost 6 bases to trimming and J lost 5 bases; unmatched junction nucleotides: 14. The CDR3 is CASSPGTSGPLGETQYF. The CDR3 DNA reads as TGTGCCAGCAGCCCCGGGACTAGCGGCCCCCTCGGGGAGACCCAGTACTTC.

This chain joins TRBV5-1 and TRBJ1-1, with 7 bases that match TRBD1. Germline V gene data show CDR1 as SGHRS and CDR2 as YFSETQ. The CDR3 extends over 18 amino acids. The trim removed 0 bases at V and 3 bases at J, leaving 14 bases unmatched. The CDR3 DNA is TGCGCCAGCAGCTTGGGACAGGGTTTCCTATTCTCGGACACTGAAGCTTTCTTT. As protein: CASSLGQGFLFSDTEAFF.

The chain uses TRBV20-1 and TRBJ1-2; D remains ambiguous. The germline gives CDR1 DFQATT, CDR2 SNEGSKA (reference sequence). V lost 3 bases to trimming and J lost 4 bases, with 9 bases between them. The CDR3 covers 12 residues. The CDR3 coding sequence is TGCAGTGCTAGGGGTTACGCCTATGGCTACACCTTC. Its translation: CSARGYAYGYTF.

The V and J genes are TRBV30 and TRBJ2-7, with a tentative D call TRBD1 (6 bases). With 0 bases removed from V and 0 bases from J, the gap between germline ends came to 18 bases. CDR1 is GTSNPN and CDR2 is SVGIG in the germline V gene (reference sequence). This CDR3 region has 17 residues. CDR3 DNA sequence: TGTGCCTGGAGTGTGGGGGCGACAGCTATTCTCTCCTACGAGCAGTACTTC. Its protein is CAWSVGATAILSYEQYF.

The V call is TRBV6-1, the J call TRBJ2-7; D is ambiguous. The CDR3 is 15 residues long. Between the trimmed V and J ends, which lost 0 bases and 3 bases, there was a span of 12 bases. The germline V gene encodes CDR1 MNHNS and CDR2 SASEGT. CDR3 residues: CASSEARTVIYEQYF. The CDR3 bases are TGTGCCAGCAGTGAAGCGAGGACGGTTATCTACGAGCAGTACTTC.

The chain is built from TRBV2 and TRBJ2-2; tentatively, D is TRBD1 (6 bases). The CDR3 totals 17 residues. The V gene's germline CDR1 is SNHLY and CDR2 FYNNEI. Trimming removed 4 bases from V and 0 bases from J, with 15 bases in between. The CDR3: CASSGPGRGSNTGELFF. CDR3 in DNA: TGTGCCAGCAGTGGGCCGGGCAGGGGTTCGAACACCGGGGAGCTGTTTTTT.

This clonotype was seen ten or more times. The chain recombines TRBV20-1 with TRBJ1-1, with TRBD1 identical over 7 bases. This CDR3 contains 13 residues. V lost 6 bases, J lost 5 bases, and 9 bases stayed unmatched. CDR1 is DFQATT and CDR2 is SNEGSKA in the germline V gene (reference sequence). The CDR3: CSARRGLSTEAFF. DNA for the CDR3: TGCAGTGCCAGGAGGGGGCTTTCGACTGAAGCTTTCTTT.

The chain employs TRBV4-3 and TRBJ1-2; possible D gene TRBD1, 5 bases. Deletions cut 0 bases from V and 2 bases from J, with 10 bases between. CDR1 is LGHNA, CDR2 YSLEER, per germline. This CDR3 region has 15 residues. The CDR3 sequence is CASSQDFRANYGYTF. The CDR3 coding sequence is TGCGCCAGCAGCCAAGATTTCAGGGCCAACTATGGCTACACCTTC.

This clonotype was counted many times. The rearrangement joins TRBV5-1 to TRBJ2-7; tentatively, D is TRBD1 (5 bases). CDR3 size: 13 residues. Germline CDR1 and CDR2: SGHRS and YFSETQ. The V end lost 4 bases, the J end lost 2 bases, and 10 bases lay between the germline ends. CDR3 DNA: TGCGCCAGCAGCCTCAGGGTTGCCTACGAGCAGTACTTC. Its translation: CASSLRVAYEQYF.

CDR3 residues: CASSGLAGGNEQFF. The DNA of the CDR3 is TGTGCCAGCTCGGGACTAGCGGGGGGGAATGAGCAGTTCTTC. V gene TRBV3-1 combines with J gene TRBJ2-1; 16 bases agree with TRBD2. From germline, CDR1 is LGHDT and CDR2 YNNKEL (reference sequence). J lost 7 bases, V lost 8 bases, and 2 bases had no gene match. The CDR3 totals 14 residues.

This clonotype was found once. The chain is built from TRBV5-1 and TRBJ2-3; the D gene is possibly TRBD2 (5 bases). Germline V CDR1 and CDR2: SGHRS, YFSETQ. The CDR3 loop spans 13 amino acids. V lost 4 bases, J lost 4 bases, and 10 bases lay in between. The CDR3 DNA sequence: TGCGCCAGCAGCACTGAGGGATCAGATACGCAGTATTTT. Its protein is CASSTEGSDTQYF.

The chain links TRBV20-1 to TRBJ2-7, with D tentatively TRBD1 or TRBD2 (5 bases each). Germline CDR1 is DFQATT and CDR2 is SNEGSKA (reference sequence). Trimming took 3 bases from V and 3 from J, leaving 18 bases between them. The CDR3 has 15 amino acids. The CDR3 loop reads CSASPGASSHYEQYF. The DNA of the CDR3 is TGCAGTGCTAGCCCTGGGGCTAGCAGCCACTACGAGCAGTACTTC.

V gene TRBV20-1 combines with J gene TRBJ2-7; D is possibly TRBD1 (5 bases). Germline CDR1 is DFQATT and CDR2 is SNEGSKA (reference sequence). This CDR3 contains 14 residues. V shed 6 bases and J shed 2 bases, with 17 bases lying between them. The CDR3 region has the DNA TGCAGTGCCGAGAAGGTAGGGGTCCCCTACGAGCAGTACTTC. Translated: CSAEKVGVPYEQYF.

The chain is built from TRBV24-1 and TRBJ2-7, with 7 nucleotides matching TRBD1. Losses at the gene ends were 2 bases for V and 5 bases for J; bases not matched to a gene: 8. The germline CDR1 and CDR2 sequences are KGHDR and SFDVKD. The CDR3 contains 15 residues. The CDR3 here is CATSDWETGLDEQYF. In DNA form, the CDR3 reads TGTGCCACCAGTGATTGGGAGACAGGGCTGGACGAGCAGTACTTC.

This clonotype was seen a few times. V and J are TRBV5-4 and TRBJ2-7, with D possibly being TRBD1 or TRBD2 (5 bases each). V was trimmed by 3 bases and J by 2 bases, leaving 18 bases between them. This CDR3 contains 16 residues. Germline CDR1 reads SGHNT; CDR2 reads YYREEE (reference sequence). The CDR3 loop reads CASSSLGAGFAYEQYF. The CDR3 DNA is TGTGCCAGCAGCTCACTCGGGGCAGGCTTCGCCTACGAGCAGTACTTC.

In this sample, this clonotype turned up a few times. The CDR3 DNA is TGCGCCAGCAGCCAAGGGACGGAGGTACTCTATGGCTACACCTTC. This gives the protein CASSQGTEVLYGYTF. The rearrangement links TRBV4-1 to TRBJ1-2; D not certain. This CDR3 has 15 amino acids. V was pared by 1 base and J by 4 bases, with 13 bases between. Germline CDR1 and CDR2: MGHRA and YSYEKL.

The V gene is TRBV9, the J gene TRBJ2-5; tentative D call: TRBD1 (5 bases). The germline V and J ends were trimmed by 5 bases and 1 base, with 9 bases remaining between them. Germline V CDR1 and CDR2: SGDLS, YYNGEE. The CDR3 totals 13 residues. The CDR3 reads CASSQGVQETQYF. The CDR3 region has the DNA TGTGCCAGCAGTCAAGGGGTCCAAGAGACCCAGTACTTC.

This clonotype showed up just a few times. The rearrangement uses TRBV24-1 and TRBJ2-1; 7 positions match TRBD2. The CDR3 covers 19 residues. V gave up 5 bases and J gave up 5 bases; unmatched junction bases: 20. Germline V gives CDR1 KGHDR, CDR2 SFDVKD. CDR3 DNA sequence: TGTGCCACCAGTGTATCTAGCGGCACGAAACATACCAGTCACAATGAGCAGTTCTTC. This gives the protein CATSVSSGTKHTSHNEQFF.